One sample yielded the 31 T cell receptor beta chains listed below, sequenced in a study of blood T cell repertoires in COVID-19. Profiled with immunoSEQ multiplex PCR; TCRdb holds only in-frame clones, not every one. The profile shows fewer than 90,000 clones, 88% of them singletons. Sequencing was performed on peripheral blood. Receptors were obtained from a human donor in a cohort sampled during active COVID-19.

V and J are TRBV5-4 and TRBJ2-1; tentative D call: TRBD2 (7 bases). Germline lookup yields CDR1 SGHNT and CDR2 YYREEE (reference sequence). CDR3 length equals 13 residues. Trimming shortened V by 4 bases and J by 10 bases, and 15 bases separated the two germline ends. Here the CDR3 reads CASSPRGRDEQFF. Written as DNA, the CDR3 is TGTGCCAGCAGCCCGCGGGGGCGGGACGAGCAGTTCTTC.

The chain combines TRBV6-1 with TRBJ2-3; TRBD2 aligns across 16 bases. Germline V gene sequence: CDR1 MNHNS, CDR2 SASEGT. The CDR3 runs to 18 residues. V gave up 4 bases and J gave up 2 bases; unmatched junction bases: 6. This CDR3 is CASSAGTSGRGSTDTQYF. CDR3 nucleotides: TGTGCCAGCAGTGCCGGGACTAGCGGGAGGGGTTCCACAGATACGCAGTATTTT.

The chain recombines TRBV29-1 with TRBJ2-2; maybe TRBD2 (6 bases). Germline assignment: CDR1 SQVTM and CDR2 ANQGSEA. The length of the CDR3 is 13 residues. V lost 6 bases and J 4 bases, leaving 12 bases between the germline ends. Here the CDR3 DNA reads TGCAGCGTGGGGACTTTCCGCACCGGGGAGCTGTTTTTT. It translates to CSVGTFRTGELFF.

The gene calls are TRBV15 and TRBJ1-2; the match to TRBD1 covers 9 bases. The J segment lost 5 bases and the V segment lost 0 bases, leaving 4 bases of the junction unmatched. The germline CDR1 and CDR2 sequences are LNHNV and YYDKDF (reference sequence). The CDR3 contains 15 residues. The DNA of the CDR3 is TGTGCCACCAGCAGAGATATCGGGACAGGGTATGGCTACACCTTC. Protein sequence: CATSRDIGTGYGYTF.

The chain recombines TRBV19 with TRBJ1-1; possibly TRBD1 for D (5 bases). Trimming took 3 bases from V and 5 from J, leaving 10 bases between them. The CDR3 consists of 13 residues. CDR1 and CDR2 (germline): LNHDA, SQIVND (reference sequence). CDR3 nucleotide sequence: TGTGCCAGTAGTATGCAAGGGGTTACTGAAGCTTTCTTT. This gives the protein CASSMQGVTEAFF.

The chain is built from TRBV4-1 and TRBJ2-7; tentatively, D is TRBD2 (6 bases). Germline CDR1 MGHRA, CDR2 YSYEKL. V was pared by 2 bases and J by 3 bases, with 20 bases between. The CDR3 length is 17 residues. CDR3 DNA: TGCGCCAGCAGCCAATCTAGTCGCGGGGATAGAGGCTACGAGCAGTACTTC. Translation: CASSQSSRGDRGYEQYF.

This clone was seen just once. The rearrangement joins TRBV5-1 to TRBJ2-7; 7 bases line up with TRBD2. Germline V gene sequence: CDR1 SGHRS, CDR2 YFSETQ. Trimming cost V 2 bases and J 7 bases; bases outside gene matches: 9. The CDR3 is made up of 14 amino acids. CDR3 protein: CASSLASGVWEQYF. The DNA for the CDR3 is TGCGCCAGCAGCTTAGCTAGCGGCGTGTGGGAGCAGTACTTC.

This chain connects TRBV18 to TRBJ2-7; 10 bases fit TRBD1. The V and J ends lost 3 bases and 11 bases, in that order; junction bases with no gene match: 10. Germline CDR1 reads KGHSH; CDR2 reads LQKENI. The CDR3 extends over 14 amino acids. The CDR3 reads CASSPPGQGFFKYF. The CDR3 coding sequence is TGTGCCAGCTCACCTCCGGGACAGGGGTTTTTTAAGTACTTC.

V and J are TRBV5-1 and TRBJ1-6; D ambiguous. The CDR3 length is 15 residues. CDR1 and CDR2 from the germline V gene are SGHRS and YFSETQ. V shed 1 base and J shed 5 bases, with 10 bases lying between them. The CDR3 region is CASSLWEVDNSPLHF. Written as DNA, the CDR3 is TGCGCCAGCAGCTTGTGGGAGGTGGATAATTCACCCCTCCACTTT. Combining the CDR3 with reference TRBV5-1 and TRBJ1-6 gives the whole variable domain KAGVTQTPRYLIKTRGQQVTLSCSPISGHRSVSWYQQTPGQGLQFLFEYFSETQRNKGNFPGRFSGRQFSNSRSEMNVSTLELGDSALYLCASSLWEVDNSPLHFGNGTRLTVT.

The V call is TRBV4-1, the J call TRBJ2-5; 10 nucleotides agree with TRBD2. V was clipped by 3 bases and J by 1 base; unmatched bases: 8. CDR1 and CDR2 from the germline V gene are MGHRA and YSYEKL. The CDR3 has 17 amino acids. CDR3 loop: CASSQASSGGFQETQYF. The CDR3 bases are TGCGCCAGCAGCCAGGCTTCTAGCGGGGGTTTCCAAGAGACCCAGTACTTC.

The genes are TRBV27 and TRBJ1-1; D remains unclear. Germline CDR1 reads MNHEY; CDR2 reads SMNVEV (reference sequence). The CDR3 spans 11 residues. V was trimmed by 8 bases and J by 8 bases, leaving 12 bases between them. As DNA, the CDR3 is TGTGCCAGCTCAGATTTCAGGGAAGCTTTCTTT. It specifies CASSDFREAFF.

This sequence joins TRBV7-9 and TRBJ2-5; possibly TRBD2 for D (6 bases). This CDR3 region has 16 residues. Germline V CDR1 and CDR2: SEHNR, FQNEAQ (reference sequence). V lost 4 bases and J 2 bases, leaving 17 bases between the germline ends. The CDR3 sequence is CASSSRSAGSQETQYF. For the CDR3, the DNA is TGTGCCAGCAGCTCACGCTCAGCGGGCTCTCAAGAGACCCAGTACTTC.

The rearrangement links TRBV30 to TRBJ2-1; no clear D. The CDR3 covers 13 residues. The V end lost 2 bases, the J end lost 0 bases, and 5 bases lay between the germline ends. The germline gives CDR1 GTSNPN, CDR2 SVGIG (reference sequence). CDR3 sequence reads: CAWSRSSYNEQFF. The CDR3 DNA sequence: TGTGCCTGGAGTCGTAGCTCCTACAATGAGCAGTTCTTC.

CDR3 bases: TGTGCCAGCAGCTTAGACACCGAGGATGAGCAGTTCTTC. Translating it yields CASSLDTEDEQFF. The chain couples TRBV7-9 to TRBJ2-1; no firm D call. The CDR3 has 13 residues. Germline CDR1 SEHNR, CDR2 FQNEAQ (reference sequence). Deletions cut 1 base from V and 8 bases from J, with 9 bases between.

CDR3 in amino acids: CSVERGNTDTQYF. The CDR3 region has the DNA TGCAGCGTTGAAAGAGGGAACACAGATACGCAGTATTTT. The chain carries TRBV29-1 and TRBJ2-3; D may be TRBD2 (5 bases). Trimming pared 2 bases from V and 2 bases from J, leaving 8 bases between. There are 13 residues in the CDR3. CDR1 and CDR2 from the germline V gene are SQVTM and ANQGSEA.

This rearrangement joins TRBV29-1 to TRBJ2-3, with 11 bases fitting TRBD1. The CDR3 spans 16 residues. In germline, CDR1 is SQVTM, CDR2 ANQGSEA. The trim removed 6 bases at V and 0 bases at J, leaving 8 bases unmatched. The CDR3 loop is CSVAFGTGGSTDTQYF. The CDR3 DNA reads TGCAGCGTAGCCTTCGGGACAGGGGGAAGCACAGATACGCAGTATTTT.

The rearrangement links TRBV29-1 to TRBJ2-1; 11 bases match TRBD2. In germline, CDR1 is SQVTM, CDR2 ANQGSEA. V gave up 6 bases and J gave up 3 bases; unmatched junction bases: 13. CDR3 size: 17 residues. The CDR3: CSVETSGNFYDYNEQFF. The CDR3 DNA is TGCAGCGTCGAGACTAGCGGGAATTTCTACGACTACAATGAGCAGTTCTTC.

This chain links TRBV19 with TRBJ1-1; D is possibly TRBD1 (6 bases). Germline CDR1 and CDR2: LNHDA and SQIVND (reference sequence). The length of the CDR3 is 14 residues. Trimming cost V 2 bases and J 1 base, with 8 bases left between them. The CDR3 loop is CASSIPRGNTEAFF. CDR3 bases: TGTGCCAGTAGTATACCCAGGGGGAACACTGAAGCTTTCTTT.

The gene calls are TRBV7-9 and TRBJ1-6; 10 bases map to TRBD1. Germline lookup yields CDR1 SEHNR and CDR2 FQNEAQ (reference sequence). The V segment lost 0 bases and the J segment 8 bases; nucleotides outside the gene matches: 1. The CDR3 is made up of 15 amino acids. Here the CDR3 reads CASSLAGTGDSPLHF. In nucleotides, the CDR3 is TGTGCCAGCAGCTTAGCTGGGACAGGGGATTCACCCCTCCACTTT.

This clone was seen once. The chain joins TRBV5-5 to TRBJ2-2; D perhaps matches TRBD2 (6 bases). Deletions cut 4 bases from V and 4 bases from J, with 20 bases between. The CDR3 spans 17 residues. Germline V gene data show CDR1 as SGHKS and CDR2 as YYEKEE (reference sequence). The CDR3 reads CASSGEEGALFTGELFF. The CDR3 DNA reads TGTGCCAGCAGCGGGGAGGAGGGCGCACTTTTCACCGGGGAGCTGTTTTTT.

This chain uses TRBV14 with TRBJ2-3, with 11 bases lining up with TRBD2. This CDR3 comprises 17 residues. Germline CDR1 SGHDN, CDR2 FVKESK. Trimming removed 0 bases from V and 6 bases from J; junction bases left unmatched: 8. CDR3 in amino acids: CASSQEILAGAGDTQYF. In DNA form, the CDR3 reads TGTGCCAGCAGCCAAGAGATACTAGCGGGAGCCGGCGATACGCAGTATTTT. Complete variable domain (other parts from reference TRBV14 and TRBJ2-3): EAGVTQFPSHSVIEKGQTVTLRCDPISGHDNLYWYRRVMGKEIKFLLHFVKESKQDESGMPNNRFLAERTGGTYSTLKVQPAELEDSGVYFCASSQEILAGAGDTQYFGPGTRLTVL.

V usage is TRBV7-6 and J usage is TRBJ2-3, with 7 bases identical to TRBD2. Trimming removed 5 bases from V and 2 bases from J; junction bases left unmatched: 7. From germline, CDR1 is SGHVS and CDR2 FNYEAQ. The CDR3 sequence is 15 residues long. Written as DNA, the CDR3 is TGTGCCAGCAGCGGGAGCGGGGTCCCCACAGATACGCAGTATTTT. Protein product: CASSGSGVPTDTQYF.

The rearrangement joins TRBV10-1 to TRBJ1-1; a weak D match, TRBD1 (5 bases). V gave up 6 bases and J gave up 1 base, with 9 bases separating them. The germline V gene has CDR1 WNHNN and CDR2 SYGVQD (reference sequence). The CDR3 runs 13 residues. Here the CDR3 reads CASRVGQNTEAFF. The CDR3 coding sequence is TGCGCCAGCAGGGTGGGGCAGAACACTGAAGCTTTCTTT.

The chain couples TRBV20-1 to TRBJ2-3, with 11 nucleotides matching TRBD2. The V gene end was trimmed by 3 bases and the J gene end by 2 bases; junction bases not matched to a gene: 4. In germline, CDR1 is DFQATT, CDR2 SNEGSKA (reference sequence). The length of the CDR3 is 15 residues. The CDR3 here is CSASLAGGFTDTQYF. The CDR3 region has the DNA TGCAGTGCTAGTCTAGCGGGAGGTTTCACAGATACGCAGTATTTT.

CDR3 loop: CASIGRGAQYF. CDR3 coding DNA: TGTGCCAGCATCGGACGGGGGGCCCAGTACTTC. The chain links TRBV6-5 to TRBJ2-7; tentatively, D is TRBD2 (7 bases). V dropped 7 bases and J dropped 10 bases, with 14 bases sitting between them. The CDR3 spans 11 residues. Germline V gene lookup returns CDR1 MNHEY and CDR2 SVGAGI.

DNA of the CDR3: TGTGCCAGCAGCAAGGCGGGACAGAATAATGAAAAACTGTTTTTT. Translating gives CASSKAGQNNEKLFF. The chain couples TRBV6-5 to TRBJ1-4; 7 nucleotides align to TRBD1. The CDR3 is made up of 15 amino acids. Per germline, CDR1 MNHEY and CDR2 SVGAGI. V dropped 6 bases and J dropped 4; count of bases not matched to a gene: 8.

V and J are TRBV7-8 and TRBJ2-1; 11 bases are shared with TRBD2. This CDR3 contains 18 residues. V gave up 1 base and J gave up 0 bases; unmatched junction bases: 5. In germline, CDR1 is SGHVS, CDR2 FQNEAQ. This chain's CDR3 is CASSLGLAGSSSYNEQFF. The DNA for the CDR3 is TGTGCCAGCAGCTTAGGACTAGCGGGATCGTCCTCCTACAATGAGCAGTTCTTC.

V usage is TRBV28 and J usage is TRBJ2-2; 10 bases are a match to TRBD1. The junction had 8 bases not matched to a gene; V was cut back by 4 bases and J by 6 bases. This CDR3 has 16 residues. The germline V gene has CDR1 MDHEN and CDR2 SYDVKM. CDR3 protein: CASSSPGTGAPGELFF. The CDR3 nucleotides are TGTGCCAGCAGTTCCCCAGGGACAGGGGCTCCCGGGGAGCTGTTTTTT. The full variable domain, rest sourced from reference TRBV28 and TRBJ2-2, is DVKVTQSSRYLVKRTGEKVFLECVQDMDHENMFWYRQDPGLGLRLIYFSYDVKMKEKGDIPEGYSVSREKKERFSLILESASTNQTSMYLCASSSPGTGAPGELFFGEGSRLTVL.

The CDR3 is CASSPSGRANEQFF. The CDR3 coding sequence is TGTGCCAGCAGCCCTAGCGGGAGGGCCAATGAGCAGTTCTTC. This chain uses TRBV28 with TRBJ2-1; 12 nucleotides align to TRBD2. Germline V CDR1 and CDR2: MDHEN, SYDVKM. The V and J ends lost 6 bases and 6 bases, in that order; junction bases with no gene match: 3. This CDR3 is 14 amino acids long.

The chain joins TRBV2 to TRBJ2-2; D is possibly TRBD2 (5 bases). The CDR3 is made up of 14 amino acids. Germline CDR1 and CDR2: SNHLY and FYNNEI. Trimming left V 8 bases short and J 0 bases short, with 10 bases between. The CDR3, as DNA: TGTGCCAGCCGGGAATACGCGAACACCGGGGAGCTGTTTTTT. Its translation is CASREYANTGELFF.

V usage is TRBV6-1 and J usage is TRBJ1-5, with D possibly matching TRBD1 (5 bases). CDR1 MNHNS and CDR2 SASEGT come from the germline V gene. Trimming took off 1 base at V and 9 bases at J, with 16 bases between the two ends. The CDR3 is 15 amino acids. CDR3 residues: CASSEVVTVGGPQHF. For the CDR3, the DNA is TGTGCCAGCAGTGAAGTCGTCACGGTGGGGGGGCCCCAGCATTTT.